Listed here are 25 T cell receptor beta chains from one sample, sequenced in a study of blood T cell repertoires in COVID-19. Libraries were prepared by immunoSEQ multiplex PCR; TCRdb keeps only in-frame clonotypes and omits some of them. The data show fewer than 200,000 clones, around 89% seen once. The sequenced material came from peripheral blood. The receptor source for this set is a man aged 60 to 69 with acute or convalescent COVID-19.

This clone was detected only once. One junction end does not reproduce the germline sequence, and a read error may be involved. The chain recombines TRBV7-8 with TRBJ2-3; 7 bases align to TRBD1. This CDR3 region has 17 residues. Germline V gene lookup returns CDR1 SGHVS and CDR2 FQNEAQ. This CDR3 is CASRLYLSTGSTDTQYF. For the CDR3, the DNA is TGTGCCAGCCGCTTATATCTATCGACAGGGAGCACAGATACGCAGTATTTT.

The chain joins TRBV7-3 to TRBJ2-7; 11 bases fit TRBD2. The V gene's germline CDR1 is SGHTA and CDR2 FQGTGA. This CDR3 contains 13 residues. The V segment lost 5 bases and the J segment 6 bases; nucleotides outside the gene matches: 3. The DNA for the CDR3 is TGTGCCAGCAGCCCCGGGACTAGCGGCGAGCAGTACTTC. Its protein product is CASSPGTSGEQYF.

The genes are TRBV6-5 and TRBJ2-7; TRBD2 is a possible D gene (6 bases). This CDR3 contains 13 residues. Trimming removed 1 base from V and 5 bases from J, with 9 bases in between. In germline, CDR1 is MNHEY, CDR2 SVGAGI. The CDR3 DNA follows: TGTGCCAGCAGTTACTGGGGGGAAAACGAGCAGTACTTC. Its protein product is CASSYWGENEQYF.

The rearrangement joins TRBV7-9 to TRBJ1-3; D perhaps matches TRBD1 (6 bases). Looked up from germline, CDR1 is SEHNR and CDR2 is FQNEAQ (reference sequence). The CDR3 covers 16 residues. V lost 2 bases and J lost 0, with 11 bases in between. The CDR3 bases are TGTGCCAGCAGCTTACTGCAGGGGCTCTCTGGAAACACCATATATTTT. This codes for CASSLLQGLSGNTIYF. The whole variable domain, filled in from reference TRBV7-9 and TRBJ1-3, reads DTGVSQNPRHKITKRGQNVTFRCDPISEHNRLYWYRQTLGQGPEFLTYFQNEAQLEKSRLLSDRFSAERPKGSFSTLEIQRTEQGDSAMYLCASSLLQGLSGNTIYFGEGSWLTVV.

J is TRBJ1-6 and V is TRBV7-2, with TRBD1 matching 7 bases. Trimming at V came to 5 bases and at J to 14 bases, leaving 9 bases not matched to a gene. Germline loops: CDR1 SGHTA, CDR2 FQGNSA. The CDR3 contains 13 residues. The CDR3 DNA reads TGTGCCAGCAGCCCGAGAGGGCAGGGGGCCCTCCACTTT. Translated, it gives CASSPRGQGALHF.

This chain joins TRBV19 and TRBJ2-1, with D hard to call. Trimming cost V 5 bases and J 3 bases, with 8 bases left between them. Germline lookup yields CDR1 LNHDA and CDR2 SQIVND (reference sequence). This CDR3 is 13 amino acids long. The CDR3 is CASSRYIYNEQFF. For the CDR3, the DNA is TGTGCCAGTAGTCGCTATATCTACAATGAGCAGTTCTTC.

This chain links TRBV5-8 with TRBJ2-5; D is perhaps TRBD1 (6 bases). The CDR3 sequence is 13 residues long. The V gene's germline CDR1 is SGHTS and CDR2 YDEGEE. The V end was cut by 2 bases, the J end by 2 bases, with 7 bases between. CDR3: CASSLQGQETQYF. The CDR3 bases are TGTGCCAGCAGCTTACAGGGACAAGAGACCCAGTACTTC.

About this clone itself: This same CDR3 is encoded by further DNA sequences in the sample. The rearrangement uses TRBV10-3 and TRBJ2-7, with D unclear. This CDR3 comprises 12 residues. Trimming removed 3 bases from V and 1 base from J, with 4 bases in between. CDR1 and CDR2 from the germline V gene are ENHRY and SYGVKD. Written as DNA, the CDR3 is TGTGCCATCAGTGACAGTTCCTACGAGCAGTACGTC. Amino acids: CAISDSSYEQYV.

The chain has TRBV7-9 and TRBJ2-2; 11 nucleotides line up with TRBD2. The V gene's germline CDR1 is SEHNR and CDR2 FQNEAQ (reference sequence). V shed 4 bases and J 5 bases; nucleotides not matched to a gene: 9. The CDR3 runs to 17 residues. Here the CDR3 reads CASSSLAGAILTGELFF. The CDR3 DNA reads TGTGCCAGCAGCTCACTAGCGGGGGCCATTCTAACCGGGGAGCTGTTTTTT. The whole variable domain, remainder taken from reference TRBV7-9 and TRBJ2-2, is DTGVSQNPRHKITKRGQNVTFRCDPISEHNRLYWYRQTLGQGPEFLTYFQNEAQLEKSRLLSDRFSAERPKGSFSTLEIQRTEQGDSAMYLCASSSLAGAILTGELFFGEGSRLTVL.

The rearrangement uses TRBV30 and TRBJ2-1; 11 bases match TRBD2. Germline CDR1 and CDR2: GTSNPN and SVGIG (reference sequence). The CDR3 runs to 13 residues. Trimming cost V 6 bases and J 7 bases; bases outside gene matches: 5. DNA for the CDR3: TGTGCCTGCACCCGACTAGCGGGGAATGAGCAGTTCTTC. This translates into CACTRLAGNEQFF.

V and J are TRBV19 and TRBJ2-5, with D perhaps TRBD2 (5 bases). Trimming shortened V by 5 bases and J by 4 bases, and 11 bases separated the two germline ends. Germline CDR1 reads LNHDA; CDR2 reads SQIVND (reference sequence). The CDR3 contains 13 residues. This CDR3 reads CASSLLASETQYF. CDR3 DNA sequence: TGTGCCAGTAGTCTCCTAGCTTCAGAGACCCAGTACTTC.

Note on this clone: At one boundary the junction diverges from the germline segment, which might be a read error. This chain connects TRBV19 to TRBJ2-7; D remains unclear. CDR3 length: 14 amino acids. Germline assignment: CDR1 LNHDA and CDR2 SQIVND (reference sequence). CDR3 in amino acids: CASSPPLGSSEQYF. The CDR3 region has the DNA TGTGCCAGTAGTCCTCCCCTAGGCTCCTCCGAGCAGTACTTC.

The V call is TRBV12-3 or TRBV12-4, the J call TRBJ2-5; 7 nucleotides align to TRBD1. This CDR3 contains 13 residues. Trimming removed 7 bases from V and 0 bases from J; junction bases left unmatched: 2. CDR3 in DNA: TGTGCCAGCACCGGACAGGACCAAGAGACCCAGTACTTC. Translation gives CASTGQDQETQYF.

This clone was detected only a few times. This chain's CDR3 is CASSIPSGGQETQYF. DNA of the CDR3: TGTGCCAGTAGTATCCCTAGCGGGGGCCAAGAGACCCAGTACTTC. The chain combines TRBV19 with TRBJ2-5; 10 nucleotides match TRBD2. Trimming removed 3 bases from V and 1 base from J; junction bases left unmatched: 2. The V gene's germline CDR1 is LNHDA and CDR2 SQIVND (reference sequence). This CDR3 is 15 amino acids long.

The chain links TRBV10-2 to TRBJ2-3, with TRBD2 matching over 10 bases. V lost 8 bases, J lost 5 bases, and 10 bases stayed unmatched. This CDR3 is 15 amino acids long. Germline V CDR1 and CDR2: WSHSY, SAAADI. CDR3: CASGPSGSSKDTQYF. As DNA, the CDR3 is TGCGCCAGCGGTCCTAGCGGGAGTAGTAAAGATACGCAGTATTTT.

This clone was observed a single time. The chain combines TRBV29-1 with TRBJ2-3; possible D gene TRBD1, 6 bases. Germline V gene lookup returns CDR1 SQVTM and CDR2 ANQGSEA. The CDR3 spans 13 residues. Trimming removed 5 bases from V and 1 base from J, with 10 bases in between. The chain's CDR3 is CSVPDRGTDTQYF. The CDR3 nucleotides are TGCAGCGTTCCGGACAGAGGCACAGATACGCAGTATTTT.

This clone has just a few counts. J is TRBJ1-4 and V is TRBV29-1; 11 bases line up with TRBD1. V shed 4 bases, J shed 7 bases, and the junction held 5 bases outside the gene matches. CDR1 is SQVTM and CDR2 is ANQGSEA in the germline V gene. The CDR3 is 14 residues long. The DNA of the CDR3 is TGCAGCGTTGGGGGACAGGGGGTAGGTGAAAAACTGTTTTTT. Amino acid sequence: CSVGGQGVGEKLFF.

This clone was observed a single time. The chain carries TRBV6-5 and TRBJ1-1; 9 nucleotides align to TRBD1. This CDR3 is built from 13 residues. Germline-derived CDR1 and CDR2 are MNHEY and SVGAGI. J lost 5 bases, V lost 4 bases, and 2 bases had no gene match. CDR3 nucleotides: TGTGCCAGCAGTTCGGACAGGGGAACTGAAGCTTTCTTT. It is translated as CASSSDRGTEAFF.

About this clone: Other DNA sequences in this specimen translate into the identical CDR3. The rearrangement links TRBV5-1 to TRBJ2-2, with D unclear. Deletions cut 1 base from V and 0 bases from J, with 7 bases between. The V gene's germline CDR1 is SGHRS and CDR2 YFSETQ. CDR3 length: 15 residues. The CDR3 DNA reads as TGCGCCAGCAGCTTGACAGTAACGAACACCGGGGAGCTGTTTTTT. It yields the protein CASSLTVTNTGELFF.

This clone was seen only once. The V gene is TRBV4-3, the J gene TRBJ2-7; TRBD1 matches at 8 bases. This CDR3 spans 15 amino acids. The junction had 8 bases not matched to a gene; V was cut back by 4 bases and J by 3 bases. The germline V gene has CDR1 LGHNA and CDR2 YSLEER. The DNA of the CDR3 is TGCGCCAGCAGCCGAGAAACCGGGACAGGCTACGAGCAGTACTTC. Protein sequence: CASSRETGTGYEQYF.

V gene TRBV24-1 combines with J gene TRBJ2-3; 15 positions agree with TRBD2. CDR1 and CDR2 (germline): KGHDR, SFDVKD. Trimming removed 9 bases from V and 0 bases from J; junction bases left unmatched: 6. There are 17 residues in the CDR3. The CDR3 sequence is CATSGTSGGTSTDTQYF. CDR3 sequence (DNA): TGTGCCACCTCCGGGACTAGCGGGGGGACCAGCACAGATACGCAGTATTTT.

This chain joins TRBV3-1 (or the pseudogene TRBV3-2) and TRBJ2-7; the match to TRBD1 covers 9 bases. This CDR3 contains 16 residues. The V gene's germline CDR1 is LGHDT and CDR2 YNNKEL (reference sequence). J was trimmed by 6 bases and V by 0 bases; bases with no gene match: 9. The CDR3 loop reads CASSQDHRGHGAEQYF. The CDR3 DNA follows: TGTGCCAGCAGCCAAGACCACAGGGGGCATGGTGCCGAGCAGTACTTC.

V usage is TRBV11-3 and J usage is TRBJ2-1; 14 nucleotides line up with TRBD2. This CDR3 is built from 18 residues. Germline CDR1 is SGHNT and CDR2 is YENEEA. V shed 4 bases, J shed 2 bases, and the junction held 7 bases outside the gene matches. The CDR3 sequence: CASSSTGLAGGPYNEQFF. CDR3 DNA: TGTGCCAGCAGCTCCACTGGACTAGCGGGGGGCCCCTACAATGAGCAGTTCTTC.

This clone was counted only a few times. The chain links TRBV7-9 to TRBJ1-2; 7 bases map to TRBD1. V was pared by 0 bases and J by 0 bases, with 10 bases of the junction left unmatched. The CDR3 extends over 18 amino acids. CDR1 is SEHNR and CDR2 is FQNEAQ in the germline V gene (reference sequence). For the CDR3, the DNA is TGTGCCAGCAGCTTAGCCGGGAGAGACAGGGACCCTAACTATGGCTACACCTTC. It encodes CASSLAGRDRDPNYGYTF.

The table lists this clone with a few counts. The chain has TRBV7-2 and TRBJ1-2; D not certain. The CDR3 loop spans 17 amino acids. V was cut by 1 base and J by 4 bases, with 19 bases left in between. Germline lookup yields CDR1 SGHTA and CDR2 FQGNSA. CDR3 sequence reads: CASSLGRKEVGLYGYTF. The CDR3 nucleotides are TGTGCCAGCAGCTTAGGGAGGAAGGAAGTAGGACTCTATGGCTACACCTTC. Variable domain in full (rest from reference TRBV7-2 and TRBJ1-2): GAGVSQSPSNKVTEKGKDVELRCDPISGHTALYWYRQSLGQGLEFLIYFQGNSAPDKSGLPSDRFSAERTGGSVSTLTIQRTQQEDSAVYLCASSLGRKEVGLYGYTFGSGTRLTVV.